Following are 23 T cell receptor beta chains from one sample sequenced in a study of T cell responses to AZD1222 COVID-19 vaccine. Some clones are missing from TCRdb's copy, which holds only in-frame ones; the method was immunoSEQ multiplex PCR. The sample consists of approximately 120,000 clones, roughly 93% of them appearing once. This sample comprised peripheral blood, obtained on day 0 of AZD1222 vaccination. These receptors originate from an adult in good health.

This chain joins TRBV3-1 (or the pseudogene TRBV3-2) and TRBJ2-7; 10 positions agree with TRBD1. V lost 4 bases, J lost 3 bases, and 6 bases stayed unmatched. CDR3 length: 15 amino acids. Germline CDR1 LGHDT, CDR2 YNNKEL (reference sequence). DNA for the CDR3: TGTGCCAGCAGCCGTTCGACAGGGGGCGGCTACGAGCAGTACTTC. Translated, it gives CASSRSTGGGYEQYF.

The chain has TRBV30 and TRBJ1-6; D is possibly TRBD1 (5 bases). The CDR3 runs 14 residues. Per germline, CDR1 GTSNPN and CDR2 SVGIG (reference sequence). With 0 bases removed from V and 9 bases from J, the gap between germline ends came to 12 bases. CDR3 nucleotide sequence: TGTGCCTGGAGTGTACTGGGGCGGGTTTCACCCCTCCACTTT. Residues: CAWSVLGRVSPLHF.

The chain is built from TRBV2 and TRBJ2-7; 9 nucleotides align to TRBD1. Germline values: CDR1 SNHLY, CDR2 FYNNEI. The CDR3 spans 14 residues. The J segment lost 6 bases and the V segment lost 10 bases, leaving 13 bases of the junction unmatched. CDR3: CATRGGQGTFEQYF. In DNA, the CDR3 is TGTGCCACCCGTGGGGGACAGGGTACATTCGAGCAGTACTTC.

V usage is TRBV5-1 and J usage is TRBJ2-1; D remains ambiguous. V was pared by 0 bases and J by 6 bases, with 10 bases between. This CDR3 is 14 amino acids long. CDR1 and CDR2 from the germline V gene are SGHRS and YFSETQ. The CDR3 loop is CASSLDPASNEQFF. For the CDR3, the DNA is TGCGCCAGCAGCTTGGATCCAGCGAGCAATGAGCAGTTCTTC.

The chain links TRBV2 to TRBJ1-5, with TRBD1 as a possible D gene (6 bases). Trimming stripped 7 bases from V and 0 bases from J, with 13 bases between. CDR1 and CDR2 from the germline V gene are SNHLY and FYNNEI. The CDR3 is 15 amino acids. The CDR3: CASNKGGHSNQPQHF. DNA of the CDR3: TGTGCCAGCAATAAGGGGGGCCATAGCAATCAGCCCCAGCATTTT.

The CDR3 nucleotides read TGTGCCAGCAGCTTGGTGGGTTCCTGGCAAGCTTTCTTT. Translating gives CASSLVGSWQAFF. The rearrangement links TRBV5-6 to TRBJ1-1; D ambiguous. Germline V gene data show CDR1 as SGHDT and CDR2 as YYEEEE. This CDR3 has 13 amino acids. Trimming stripped 0 bases from V and 9 bases from J, with 12 bases between.

In this sample, this clone turned up once. This chain joins TRBV7-3 and TRBJ2-3; D is undetermined. This CDR3 is 15 amino acids long. Trimming stripped 1 base from V and 1 base from J, with 9 bases between. Germline V gene sequence: CDR1 SGHTA, CDR2 FQGTGA. Here the CDR3 DNA reads TGTGCCAGCAGCTTAATCCCTCGCGGCACAGATACGCAGTATTTT. Protein product: CASSLIPRGTDTQYF.

The chain is built from TRBV2 and TRBJ1-1; unclear D gene. V lost 0 bases to trimming and J lost 10 bases, with 15 bases between them. CDR1 and CDR2 (germline): SNHLY, FYNNEI. The CDR3 spans 14 residues. This CDR3 reads CASSEADSTWIAFF. DNA of the CDR3: TGTGCCAGCAGTGAAGCGGACTCTACCTGGATAGCTTTCTTT.

V gene TRBV11-2 combines with J gene TRBJ2-7; 10 bases are shared with TRBD2. There are 15 residues in the CDR3. V dropped 1 base and J dropped 7; count of bases not matched to a gene: 7. Germline V CDR1 and CDR2: SGHAT, FQNNGV. The CDR3 loop reads CASSLVGSGRGEQYF. The CDR3 coding sequence is TGTGCCAGCAGCTTAGTGGGGAGCGGGAGGGGGGAGCAGTACTTC.

Here the CDR3 reads CASSFIFERRSTGELFF. The DNA for the CDR3 is TGTGCCAGCAGTTTTATATTTGAGAGAAGGTCCACCGGGGAGCTGTTTTTT. The rearrangement uses TRBV28 and TRBJ2-2; no clear D gene. Trimming removed 3 bases from V and 4 bases from J, with 18 bases in between. The germline V gene has CDR1 MDHEN and CDR2 SYDVKM. There are 17 residues in the CDR3.

This chain uses TRBV28 with TRBJ2-7; D gene ambiguous. CDR1 is MDHEN, CDR2 SYDVKM, per germline. Trimming shortened V by 1 base and J by 0 bases, and 7 bases separated the two germline ends. The CDR3 contains 14 residues. Here the CDR3 DNA reads TGTGCCAGCAGTTTATCCGTCGGCTCCTACGAGCAGTACTTC. Encoded protein: CASSLSVGSYEQYF.

Details on this clone: Sequence at one end of the junction differs from germline and may be a read error. The genes are TRBV19 and TRBJ1-5; D ambiguous. Germline V lookup: CDR1 LNHDA, CDR2 SQIVND (reference sequence). This CDR3 spans 14 amino acids. CDR3 region: CATQSRIGDQLQHF. CDR3 in DNA: TGTGCCACCCAGTCGCGGATCGGGGATCAGCTCCAGCATTTT.

The chain links TRBV28 to TRBJ2-7, with D possibly being TRBD1 (7 bases). V dropped 1 base and J dropped 2 bases, with 18 bases sitting between them. The CDR3 runs 17 residues. Germline assignment: CDR1 MDHEN and CDR2 SYDVKM. CDR3 region: CASSLSLGGTAAYEQYF. The CDR3 bases are TGTGCCAGCAGTTTATCGCTGGGCGGGACAGCAGCCTACGAGCAGTACTTC.

V usage is TRBV6-2 or TRBV6-3 and J usage is TRBJ2-1; TRBD2 agrees at 7 bases. The CDR3 length is 12 residues. CDR1 MNHEY and CDR2 SVGEGT come from the germline V gene. The V gene end was trimmed by 6 bases and the J gene end by 8 bases; junction bases not matched to a gene: 4. CDR3 DNA: TGTGCCAGCAGCCGACTAGCACATGAGCAGTTCTTC. Amino acids: CASSRLAHEQFF.

The chain employs TRBV19 and TRBJ1-1; 10 positions agree with TRBD1. With V trimmed by 6 bases and J by 4 bases, 11 bases remained unmatched. Per the germline V gene, CDR1 is LNHDA and CDR2 is SQIVND (reference sequence). The CDR3 has 16 amino acids. CDR3 sequence reads: CASSAGTGDFGTEAFF. The CDR3 region has the DNA TGTGCCAGTAGCGCCGGGACAGGGGATTTTGGCACTGAAGCTTTCTTT.

The V and J genes are TRBV2 and TRBJ2-1, with 9 bases aligning to TRBD2. In germline, CDR1 is SNHLY, CDR2 FYNNEI. V shed 6 bases, J shed 4 bases, and the junction held 10 bases outside the gene matches. The CDR3 sequence is 16 residues long. Written as DNA, the CDR3 is TGTGCCAGCAGGAAGGAGCGGGGGGACATATACAATGAGCAGTTCTTC. It specifies CASRKERGDIYNEQFF. Using reference TRBV2 and TRBJ2-1 for the parts outside the CDR3, the full variable domain is EPEVTQTPSHQVTQMGQEVILRCVPISNHLYFYWYRQILGQKVEFLVSFYNNEISEKSEIFDDQFSVERPDGSNFTLKIRSTKLEDSAMYFCASRKERGDIYNEQFFGPGTRLTVL.

The chain is built from TRBV10-3 and TRBJ1-1, with a weak D call TRBD1 (6 bases). The V end was cut by 10 bases, the J end by 2 bases, with 20 bases between. CDR3 size: 15 residues. CDR1 is ENHRY, CDR2 SYGVKD, per germline. In DNA, the CDR3 is TGTGCCACCACACCCGGAGTGGGGACAAACACTGAAGCTTTCTTT. Its translation: CATTPGVGTNTEAFF.

The chain has TRBV7-9 and TRBJ2-7, with D perhaps TRBD1 (6 bases). Germline CDR1 and CDR2: SEHNR and FQNEAQ (reference sequence). Trimming cost V 3 bases and J 0 bases, with 9 bases left between them. The length of the CDR3 is 14 residues. The CDR3 loop reads CASSLDSNSYEQYF. Written as DNA, the CDR3 is TGTGCCAGCAGCTTGGACAGTAACTCCTACGAGCAGTACTTC. Drawing the rest from reference TRBV7-9 and TRBJ2-7, the complete variable domain is DTGVSQNPRHKITKRGQNVTFRCDPISEHNRLYWYRQTLGQGPEFLTYFQNEAQLEKSRLLSDRFSAERPKGSFSTLEIQRTEQGDSAMYLCASSLDSNSYEQYFGPGTRLTVT.

In this sample, this clone turned up once. The V and J genes are TRBV6-2 or TRBV6-3 and TRBJ2-7; unclear D gene. Germline V lookup: CDR1 MNHEY, CDR2 SVGEGT. CDR3 length equals 16 residues. Trimming removed 6 bases from V and 6 bases from J, with 24 bases in between. The CDR3 nucleotides are TGTGCCAGCAGCATTCAAGGTCGGGCCCCCGCGACCGAGCAGTACTTC. It specifies CASSIQGRAPATEQYF.

The chain combines TRBV3-1 (or the pseudogene TRBV3-2) with TRBJ2-3, with 7 bases that match TRBD1. The CDR3 runs to 13 residues. The germline CDR1 and CDR2 sequences are LGHDT and YNNKEL (reference sequence). J gave up 7 bases and V 4 bases, and 5 bases lay outside the gene matches. The CDR3 DNA follows: TGTGCCAGCAGCCGACAGGGTGAGAATACGCAGTATTTT. Translating it yields CASSRQGENTQYF.

The chain carries TRBV19 and TRBJ1-5, with 10 bases lining up with TRBD1. Germline values: CDR1 LNHDA, CDR2 SQIVND (reference sequence). The junction had 4 bases not matched to a gene; V was cut back by 6 bases and J by 2 bases. This CDR3 has 15 amino acids. The CDR3 coding sequence is TGTGCCAGTAGGGGACAGGGGATGGGCAATCAGCCCCAGCATTTT. Protein product: CASRGQGMGNQPQHF.

The chain is built from TRBV2 and TRBJ2-2; 10 nucleotides agree with TRBD2. Germline V gene lookup returns CDR1 SNHLY and CDR2 FYNNEI. The CDR3 covers 14 residues. The V gene end was trimmed by 7 bases and the J gene end by 7 bases; junction bases not matched to a gene: 6. The CDR3 loop reads CASNPAGGGGELFF. As DNA, the CDR3 is TGTGCCAGCAATCCAGCGGGAGGGGGCGGGGAGCTGTTTTTT.

This clone was seen once. The gene calls are TRBV10-1 and TRBJ2-1, with 7 bases lining up with TRBD1. The CDR3 extends over 15 amino acids. Germline CDR1 is WNHNN and CDR2 is SYGVQD (reference sequence). V dropped 5 bases and J dropped 8; count of bases not matched to a gene: 12. CDR3 DNA: TGCGCCAGCAGTCTTACCCAGACAGGGCGGGATGAGCAGTTCTTC. It codes for CASSLTQTGRDEQFF.